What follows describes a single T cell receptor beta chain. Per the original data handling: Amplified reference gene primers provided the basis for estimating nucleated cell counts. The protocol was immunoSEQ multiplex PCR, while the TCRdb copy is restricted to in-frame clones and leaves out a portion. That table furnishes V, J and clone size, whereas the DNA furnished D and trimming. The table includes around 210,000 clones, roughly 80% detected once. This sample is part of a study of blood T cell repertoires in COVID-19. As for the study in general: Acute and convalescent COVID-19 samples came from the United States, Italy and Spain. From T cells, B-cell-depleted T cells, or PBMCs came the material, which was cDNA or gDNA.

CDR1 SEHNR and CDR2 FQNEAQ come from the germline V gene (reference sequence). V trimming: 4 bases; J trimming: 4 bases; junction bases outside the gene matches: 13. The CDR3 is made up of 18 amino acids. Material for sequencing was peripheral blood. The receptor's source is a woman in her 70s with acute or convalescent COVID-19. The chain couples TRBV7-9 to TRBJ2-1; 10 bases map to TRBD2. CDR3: CASSSNRGASGSYNEQFF. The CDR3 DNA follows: TGTGCCAGCAGCTCCAATAGGGGAGCTAGCGGGAGTTACAATGAGCAGTTCTTC.